This T cell receptor (beta chain) was sequenced for a study of regulatory and conventional T cells in RAG deficiency. Study-level points and caveats: In Omenn syndrome, Treg and Tconv repertoires overlapped >75%. RAG-deficient patients showed markedly lower Shannon entropy and higher Simpson indices than control T-cell subsets. Other subsets showed around 9.4-fold reductions, but Treg unique TCR beta sequences fell roughly 96-fold in these patients.

Clones were read by immunoSEQ multiplex PCR, and TCRdb kept only the in-frame ones, dropping some. The data show 2,500 to 3,500 clones, around 94% seen once. Regulatory T cells were sorted from blood as CD4+ CD25-high CD127-low cells. As concerns this clone: What it binds is unknown.

Germline V gene lookup returns CDR1 KGHSH and CDR2 LQKENI. The CDR3 is made up of 16 amino acids. The trim removed 0 bases at V and 4 bases at J, leaving 4 bases unmatched. Separately, the same data were catalogued under a study of regulatory T cells. As that report states: Primers: 52 TRBV forward and 13 TRBJ reverse.

The source is a human donor in good health. Sequenced sample: CD4+ Tregs sorted from blood. The chain uses TRBV18 and TRBJ2-2, with 8 bases matching TRBD1. CDR3 sequence (DNA): TGTGCCAGCTCACCACCGACAGGGGAAGGCACCGGGGAGCTGTTTTTT. Residues: CASSPPTGEGTGELFF.